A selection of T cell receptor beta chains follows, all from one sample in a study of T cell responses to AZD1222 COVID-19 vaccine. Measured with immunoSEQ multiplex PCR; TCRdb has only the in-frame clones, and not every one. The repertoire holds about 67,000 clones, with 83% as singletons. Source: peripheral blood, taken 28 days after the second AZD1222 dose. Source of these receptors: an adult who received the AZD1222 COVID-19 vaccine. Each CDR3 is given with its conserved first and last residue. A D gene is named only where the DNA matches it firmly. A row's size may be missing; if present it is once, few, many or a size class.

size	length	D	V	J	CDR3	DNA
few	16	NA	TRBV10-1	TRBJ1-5	CASSESEEGSNQPQHF	TGCGCCAGCAGTGAGTCGGAGGAAGGTAGCAATCAGCCCCAGCATTTT
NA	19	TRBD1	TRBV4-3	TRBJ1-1	CASSLDPGQGGSRNTEAFF	TGCGCCAGCAGCCTCGACCCCGGACAGGGGGGGTCAAGGAACACTGAAGCTTTCTTT
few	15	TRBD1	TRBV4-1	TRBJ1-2	CASSHGDRAGYGYTF	TGCGCCAGCAGCCACGGTGACAGGGCAGGCTATGGCTACACCTTC
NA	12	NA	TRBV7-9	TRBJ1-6	CASSLDNSPLHF	TGTGCCAGCAGCTTGGATAATTCACCCCTCCACTTT
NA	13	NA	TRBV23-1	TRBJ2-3	CASSLAGTDTQYF	TGCGCCAGCAGTCTGGCAGGCACAGATACGCAGTATTTT
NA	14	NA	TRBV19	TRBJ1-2	CASSIDRGTVGYTF	TGTGCCAGTAGTATAGACAGGGGTACGGTTGGCTACACCTTC
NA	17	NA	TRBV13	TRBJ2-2	CASSFTTAAPPPGELFF	TGTGCCAGCAGCTTTACAACCGCGGCCCCTCCGCCCGGGGAGCTGTTTTTT
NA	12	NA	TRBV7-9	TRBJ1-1	CASSSSLAEAFF	TGTGCCAGCAGCTCCTCCTTGGCTGAAGCTTTCTTT
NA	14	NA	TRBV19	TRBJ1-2	CASSTGVYSYGYTF	TGTGCCAGTAGTACAGGAGTCTACTCTTATGGCTACACCTTC
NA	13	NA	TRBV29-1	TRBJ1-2	CSVGGREDYGYTF	TGCAGCGTTGGGGGCAGGGAGGACTATGGCTACACCTTC
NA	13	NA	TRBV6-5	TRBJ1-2	CASREDGYYGYTF	TGTGCCAGCAGGGAGGACGGGTACTATGGCTACACCTTC
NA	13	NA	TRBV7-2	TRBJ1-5	CASTSGVGQPQHF	TGTGCCAGTACATCAGGGGTAGGCCAGCCCCAGCATTTT
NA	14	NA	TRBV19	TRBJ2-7	CASAGGLDNYEQYF	TGTGCCAGTGCAGGGGGACTAGACAACTACGAGCAGTACTTC
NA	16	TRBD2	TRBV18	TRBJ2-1	CASSSLTSGGAGEQFF	TGTGCCAGCTCATCCCTGACTAGCGGGGGGGCCGGTGAGCAGTTCTTC
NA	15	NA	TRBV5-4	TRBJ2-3	CASSLVARNTDTQYF	TGTGCCAGCAGCTTGGTAGCCAGGAACACAGATACGCAGTATTTT
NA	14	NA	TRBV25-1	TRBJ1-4	CASSELGGHEKLFF	TGTGCCAGCAGTGAATTGGGGGGGCATGAAAAACTGTTTTTT
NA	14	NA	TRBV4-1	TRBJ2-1	CASSPQGLYNEQFF	TGCGCCAGCAGCCCACAGGGTTTATACAATGAGCAGTTCTTC
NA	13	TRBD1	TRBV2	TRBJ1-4	CASSDRPRGKLFF	TGTGCCAGCAGTGATAGGCCCAGGGGGAAACTGTTTTTT
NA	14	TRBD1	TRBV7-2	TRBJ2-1	CASKRQRGGHEQFF	TGTGCCAGCAAACGACAACGAGGGGGCCATGAGCAGTTCTTC
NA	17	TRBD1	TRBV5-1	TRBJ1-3	CASSLVGGLPSGNTIYF	TGCGCCAGCAGCTTGGTAGGGGGCCTACCCTCTGGAAACACCATATATTTT
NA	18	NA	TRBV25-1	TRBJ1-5	CASSEGGRGKEINQPQHF	TGTGCCAGCAGTGAAGGGGGACGGGGTAAGGAGATCAATCAGCCCCAGCATTTT
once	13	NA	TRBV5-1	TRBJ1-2	CASSPDKNYGYTF	TGCGCCAGCAGCCCAGACAAGAACTATGGCTACACCTTC
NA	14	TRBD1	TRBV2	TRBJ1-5	CASILDRGNQPQHF	TGTGCCAGCATTCTCGACAGGGGGAATCAGCCCCAGCATTTT
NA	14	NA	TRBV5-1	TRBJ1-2	CASSPTTGGYGYTF	TGCGCCAGCAGCCCGACGACAGGAGGCTATGGCTACACCTTC
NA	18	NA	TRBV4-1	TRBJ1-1	CASSQDLLFITDNTEAFF	TGCGCCAGCAGCCAAGATTTACTATTCATAACCGATAACACTGAAGCTTTCTTT
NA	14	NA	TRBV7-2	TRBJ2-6	CASSANSGANVLTF	TGTGCCAGCAGCGCCAACTCTGGGGCCAACGTCCTGACTTTC
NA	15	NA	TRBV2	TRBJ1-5	CASSERRRGRQPQHF	TGTGCCAGCAGTGAACGGCGGCGGGGGAGGCAGCCCCAGCATTTT
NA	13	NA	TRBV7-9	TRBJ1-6	CASSPGKASPLHF	TGTGCCAGCAGCCCTGGGAAGGCCTCACCCCTCCACTTT
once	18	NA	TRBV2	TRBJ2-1	CASSGEGGPRLLNNEQFF	TGTGCCAGCAGTGGCGAGGGGGGGCCTCGTCTTTTAAACAATGAGCAGTTCTTC
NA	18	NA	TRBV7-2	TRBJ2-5	CASSFLTPRALYQETQYF	TGTGCCAGCAGCTTTCTCACCCCACGGGCCCTGTACCAAGAGACCCAGTACTTC
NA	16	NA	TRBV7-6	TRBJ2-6	CASSLGRASGANVLTF	TGTGCCAGCAGCTTAGGGAGGGCCTCTGGGGCCAACGTCCTGACTTTC
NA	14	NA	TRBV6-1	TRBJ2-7	CASSPGSRGPGQYF	TGTGCCAGCAGTCCCGGATCCAGGGGACCCGGGCAGTACTTC
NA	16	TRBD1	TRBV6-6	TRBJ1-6	CASSSLPGQGNSPLHF	TGTGCCAGCAGTTCCCTACCGGGACAGGGTAATTCACCCCTCCACTTT
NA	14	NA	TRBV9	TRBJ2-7	CASSVGTGTYEQYF	TGTGCCAGCAGCGTAGGTACAGGGACCTACGAGCAGTACTTC
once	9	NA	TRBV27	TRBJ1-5	CANYQPQHF	TGTGCCAACTATCAGCCCCAGCATTTT
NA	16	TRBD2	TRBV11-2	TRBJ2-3	CASSPGTSLSTDTQYF	TGTGCCAGCAGCCCGGGGACTAGCCTCAGCACAGATACGCAGTATTTT
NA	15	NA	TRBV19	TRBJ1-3	CASSMGDPSGNTIYF	TGTGCCAGTAGTATGGGGGACCCCTCTGGAAACACCATATATTTT
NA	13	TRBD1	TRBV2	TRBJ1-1	CASSGLQGGEAFF	TGTGCCAGCAGTGGCCTACAGGGGGGCGAGGCTTTCTTT
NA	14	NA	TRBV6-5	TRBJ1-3	CASSYSTSPSTIYF	TGTGCCAGCAGTTACTCGACCTCACCGTCGACCATATATTTT
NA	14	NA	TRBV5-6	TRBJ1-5	CASSSSWMSLAQHF	TGTGCCAGCAGCTCGAGTTGGATGAGTTTAGCCCAGCATTTT
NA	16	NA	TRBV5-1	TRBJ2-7	CASSHPGAGEYYEQYF	TGCGCCAGCAGTCACCCCGGGGCAGGGGAATACTACGAGCAGTACTTC
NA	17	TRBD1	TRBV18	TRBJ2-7	CASSPFLGTGTSYEQYF	TGTGCCAGCTCGCCTTTTTTAGGGACAGGGACCTCCTACGAGCAGTACTTC
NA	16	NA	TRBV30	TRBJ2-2	CAWNSRTGPRSLELFF	TGTGCCTGGAACTCACGCACTGGTCCAAGGTCGTTGGAGCTGTTTTTT
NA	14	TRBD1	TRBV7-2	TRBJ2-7	CASSWGTANYEQYF	TGTGCCAGCAGCTGGGGGACAGCAAACTACGAGCAGTACTTC
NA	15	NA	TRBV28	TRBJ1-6	CASLGTSSYNSPLHF	TGTGCCAGCCTGGGCACTAGCTCCTATAATTCACCCCTCCACTTT
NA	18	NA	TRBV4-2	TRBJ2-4	CASSQEEGWGASKNIQYF	TGTGCCAGCAGCCAAGAAGAGGGGTGGGGGGCCTCCAAAAACATTCAGTACTTC
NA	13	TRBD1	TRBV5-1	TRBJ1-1	CASSPGQGSEAFF	TGCGCCAGCAGCCCTGGACAGGGGAGTGAAGCTTTCTTT
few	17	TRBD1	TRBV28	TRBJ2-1	CASSFLGYPGQSNEQFF	TGTGCCAGCAGTTTCCTAGGTTATCCGGGACAGTCGAATGAGCAGTTCTTC
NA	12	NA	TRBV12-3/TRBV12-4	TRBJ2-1	CASSFVANEQFF	TGTGCCAGCAGTTTCGTGGCGAATGAGCAGTTCTTC
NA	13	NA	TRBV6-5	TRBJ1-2	CASSTAGQYGYTF	TGTGCCAGCAGTACCGCTGGACAGTATGGCTACACCTTC
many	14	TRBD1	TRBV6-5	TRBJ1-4	CASSRAGGQEKLFF	TGTGCCAGCAGCAGAGCAGGGGGTCAGGAAAAACTGTTTTTT
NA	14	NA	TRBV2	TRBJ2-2	CASSRRANTGELFF	TGTGCCAGCAGTCGCAGGGCGAACACCGGGGAGCTGTTTTTT
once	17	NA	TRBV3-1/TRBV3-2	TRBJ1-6	CASSLPLLRGKDSPLHF	TGTGCCAGCAGCCTCCCCCTACTCAGGGGTAAAGATTCACCCCTCCACTTT
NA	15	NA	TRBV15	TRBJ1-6	CATNRGGIGNSPLHF	TGTGCCACCAACAGAGGGGGGATCGGTAATTCACCCCTCCACTTT
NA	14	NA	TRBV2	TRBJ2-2	CASTVNPEAGELFF	TGTGCCAGCACGGTGAACCCTGAGGCCGGGGAGCTGTTTTTT
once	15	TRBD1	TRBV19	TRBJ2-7	CASSITGQGYREQYF	TGTGCCAGTAGTATTACCGGACAGGGGTACCGCGAGCAGTACTTC
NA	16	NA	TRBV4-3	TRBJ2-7	CASSQGHRGGPDEQYF	TGCGCCAGCAGCCAGGGCCACAGGGGAGGTCCCGACGAGCAGTACTTC
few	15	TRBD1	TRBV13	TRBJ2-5	CASSWTGRKQETQYF	TGTGCCAGCAGCTGGACAGGGAGGAAGCAAGAGACCCAGTACTTC